These 13 T cell receptor beta chains share one sample of origin, sequenced in a study of CD8+CD57+ T cells in acquired aplastic anemia. Researchers used genomic DNA as the template to profile TCR beta VDJ and CDR3. TCRdb independently ran MiXCR on the reads; one entry per CDR3 protein. The table records around 400,000 distinct CDR3 sequences, just under 70% of them present only once. Sample: sorted CD4+, CD8+, or CD8+CD57+ T cells (not recorded which) from PBMCs. Receptors were obtained from a human donor in good health, serving as a control.

As concerns this clonotype: Compared with germline, one end of the junction differs, possibly owing to a read error. This chain connects TRBV7-2 to TRBJ1-4; possibly TRBD1 for D (5 bases). The CDR3 runs to 14 residues. Germline-derived CDR1 and CDR2 are SGHTA and FQGNSA. CDR3 sequence reads: CASSKLAGGDNEQF. The DNA for the CDR3 is TGTGCCAGCAGCAAGTTAGCGGGGGGTGACAATGAGCAGTTT.

This clonotype was recorded many times. V and J are TRBV6-6 and TRBJ2-7, with TRBD2 matching over 12 bases. Germline V CDR1 and CDR2: MNHNY, SVGAGI (reference sequence). This CDR3 has 15 residues. V shed 2 bases, J shed 5 bases, and the junction held 4 bases outside the gene matches. The CDR3 is CASSYALAGGNEQYF. Here the CDR3 DNA reads TGTGCCAGCAGTTACGCACTAGCGGGGGGTAACGAGCAGTACTTC.

The rearrangement uses TRBV24-1 and TRBJ2-1, with D perhaps being TRBD1 or TRBD2 (5 bases each). The CDR3 is 15 residues long. The ends were cut back, 9 bases at V and 8 bases at J, with 22 bases in the middle. Germline assignment: CDR1 KGHDR and CDR2 SFDVKD. DNA for the CDR3: TGTGCCACCTGCGATGGAGGTTCCTTCAGGGATGAGCAGTTCTTC. This sequence encodes CATCDGGSFRDEQFF.

V usage is TRBV5-1 and J usage is TRBJ1-2; the match to TRBD1 covers 7 bases. Germline loops: CDR1 SGHRS, CDR2 YFSETQ. The junction had 14 bases not matched to a gene; V was cut back by 2 bases and J by 4 bases. This CDR3 contains 17 residues. CDR3 amino acids: CASSLAGQQGSLYGYTF. The CDR3 DNA reads TGCGCCAGCAGCTTAGCGGGACAGCAGGGCAGTCTCTATGGCTACACCTTC.

A remark on this clonotype: Sequence at one end of the junction differs from germline and may be a read error. CDR3 amino acids: CSARDAGALDEQYF. The CDR3 DNA sequence: TGCAGCGCTAGAGATGCGGGGGCCCTTGACGAGCAGTACTTC. The chain employs TRBV20-1 and TRBJ2-7, with D possibly matching TRBD2 (7 bases). The length of the CDR3 is 14 residues. Germline loops: CDR1 DFQATT, CDR2 SNEGSKA (reference sequence).

The table lists this clonotype with a few counts. The DNA for the CDR3 is TGTGCCATCAGTGAGTCTGGGGGCCTGGGACCCGACGAGCAGTACTTC. It translates to CAISESGGLGPDEQYF. The chain carries TRBV10-3 and TRBJ2-7; D is perhaps TRBD1 (6 bases). Germline loops: CDR1 ENHRY, CDR2 SYGVKD. The length of the CDR3 is 16 residues. V was cut by 0 bases and J by 5 bases, with 17 bases left in between.

On this clonotype itself: A read error may account for a junction end that differs from germline. J is TRBJ1-1 and V is TRBV20-1; D unresolved. The germline gives CDR1 DFQATT, CDR2 SNEGSKA (reference sequence). CDR3 length: 13 residues. Here the CDR3 DNA reads TGCAGCGCTAGAGCTGAGGTAAATCAGGAAGCTTTCTTT. Translating gives CSARAEVNQEAFF.

CDR3 sequence reads: CSARGLRASFTGELFF. CDR3 DNA: TGCAGTGCTAGAGGGCTCAGGGCTAGTTTCACCGGGGAGCTGTTTTTT. The chain recombines TRBV20-1 with TRBJ2-2; tentatively, D is TRBD1 (5 bases). The CDR3 consists of 16 residues. Per germline, CDR1 DFQATT and CDR2 SNEGSKA (reference sequence). The ends were cut back, 1 base at V and 4 bases at J, with 16 bases in the middle.

A note on this clonotype: Lacking the conserved final phenylalanine or tryptophan, this CDR3 likely reflects a read error. No DNA is shown, since the ends of the CDR3 on it are uncertain; the CDR3 is the one TCRdb lists. This chain joins TRBV7-2 and TRBJ1-1. Inclusive of both ends, the CDR3 amounts to 13 amino acids. The V gene's germline CDR1 is SGHTA and CDR2 FQGNSA. CDR3 sequence: CASSVIVRSEGFI.

On this clonotype: The conserved final phenylalanine or tryptophan is absent from the CDR3, which likely points to a read error. The chain uses TRBV15 and TRBJ2-7; D gene ambiguous. The CDR3 is made up of 13 amino acids. With 0 bases removed from V and 8 bases from J, the gap between germline ends came to 11 bases. The germline V gene encodes CDR1 LNHNV and CDR2 YYDKDF (reference sequence). The CDR3 region is CATSRDSDVKQYL. Written as DNA, the CDR3 is TGTGCCACCAGCAGAGATTCCGACGTAAAGCAGTACCTC.

The chain combines TRBV7-8 with TRBJ2-1; D may be TRBD2 (7 bases). This CDR3 contains 15 residues. The germline V gene has CDR1 SGHVS and CDR2 FQNEAQ. V gave up 2 bases and J gave up 11 bases, with 19 bases separating them. The CDR3 DNA is TGTGCCAGCAGCTTAACAGGGTTTGGGGAGGGGAAGCAGTTCTTC. Translated, it gives CASSLTGFGEGKQFF. Together with reference TRBV7-8 and TRBJ2-1, the CDR3 gives the full variable domain: GAGVSQSPRYKVAKRGQDVALRCDPISGHVSLFWYQQALGQGPEFLTYFQNEAQLDKSGLPSDRFFAERPEGSVSTLKIQRTQQEDSAVYLCASSLTGFGEGKQFFGPGTRLTVL.

The chain employs TRBV2 and TRBJ1-1, with D perhaps TRBD1 (6 bases). Trimming left V 5 bases short and J 6 bases short, with 13 bases between. The CDR3 has 13 residues. Germline V gene data show CDR1 as SNHLY and CDR2 as FYNNEI. The CDR3: CASSSDRRPEAFF. The DNA of the CDR3 is TGTGCCAGCAGTTCAGACAGGCGACCTGAAGCTTTCTTT. Full variable domain (missing parts from reference TRBV2 and TRBJ1-1): EPEVTQTPSHQVTQMGQEVILRCVPISNHLYFYWYRQILGQKVEFLVSFYNNEISEKSEIFDDQFSVERPDGSNFTLKIRSTKLEDSAMYFCASSSDRRPEAFFGQGTRLTVV.

Points on this clonotype: The junction and the germline gene differ at one end; a read error may be behind it. The rearrangement uses TRBV9 and TRBJ1-1; 9 bases line up with TRBD1. Germline V lookup: CDR1 SGDLS, CDR2 YYNGEE. This CDR3 is built from 19 residues. DNA of the CDR3: TGTGCCAGCAGCGTTAAAACAGGGGGCGGAGGGATGATGAACACTGAGGCTTTCTTT. Translation: CASSVKTGGGGMMNTEAFF.